The rows below give T cell receptor beta chains drawn from one sample of a study of T-cell memory formation after mild COVID-19. TCRdb reprocessed the 5' RACE reads with MiXCR, giving one entry per CDR3 protein. The sample has under 400,000 distinct CDR3 sequences; 25% to 30% are singletons. The sequenced material came from PBMCs or a T cell subset sorted from them (not recorded which). These receptors came from an adult woman who had mild COVID-19 (a few samples of this study predate the infection). Cell type and time point are not known. The CDR3 runs from the conserved cysteine through the conserved F or W. A D gene is named only where the DNA matches it firmly. Clone sizes are given selectively: once, few, many, or a class where the clone is expanded.

TRBJ1-5 | TRBD1 | TRBV29-1 | - | CSVVQGDQPQHF | TGCAGCGTTGTTCAGGGGGATCAGCCCCAGCATTTT
TRBJ2-3 | - | TRBV5-5 | few | CASSLGGRLTDTQYF | TGTGCCAGCAGCTTGGGGGGCCGGTTAACAGATACGCAGTATTTT
TRBJ2-3 | TRBD2 | TRBV7-2 | few | CASSLRLSGNQDTQYF | TGTGCCAGCAGCTTACGCCTTAGCGGGAATCAAGATACGCAGTATTTT
TRBJ1-5 | TRBD1 | TRBV30 | - | CAWSTGGHSNQPQHF | TGTGCCTGGAGTACAGGGGGTCATAGCAATCAGCCCCAGCATTTT
TRBJ1-4 | TRBD1 | TRBV27 | - | CASSRDRAATNEKLFF | TGTGCCAGCAGCCGCGACAGGGCCGCAACTAATGAAAAACTGTTTTTT
TRBJ1-5 | - | TRBV9 | - | CASSSQGLGNQPQHF | TGTGCCAGCAGCTCGCAGGGTCTGGGCAATCAGCCCCAGCATTTT
TRBJ2-5 | TRBD2 | TRBV20-1 | few | CSASPVPAGEETQYF | TGCAGTGCTAGCCCAGTCCCAGCGGGGGAAGAGACCCAGTACTTC
TRBJ2-1 | TRBD2 | TRBV6-5 | - | CASSSLGAGGPDNEQFF | TGTGCCAGCAGTTCCCTGGGAGCGGGGGGGCCTGACAATGAGCAGTTCTTC
TRBJ1-1 | - | TRBV9 | few | CASSVIMNTEAFF | TGTGCCAGCAGCGTAATTATGAACACTGAAGCTTTCTTT
TRBJ2-7 | TRBD2 | TRBV20-1 | - | CSARGLEVSYEQYF | TGCAGTGCTAGGGGACTAGAGGTATCCTACGAGCAGTACTTC